The rows below give T cell receptor beta chains drawn from one sample of a study of blood T cells in healthy people across ages. TCRdb re-called the 5' RACE reads through MiXCR, storing one row per CDR3 protein. The table shows over a million distinct CDR3 sequences, with approximately 59% occurring only once. The sample comprised blood. Source of these receptors: a young man in good health. Both conserved end residues are part of each CDR3. A D gene is named only where the DNA matches it firmly. Clone size is given for some rows only: seen once, a few or many times, or a class if the clone is expanded.

TRBJ2-7 TRBV6-2/TRBV6-3 few NA CASSPNAYEQYF TGTGCCAGCAGTCCCAACGCCTACGAGCAGTACTTC
TRBJ2-7 TRBV4-1 NA NA CASSQGLRGKGDEQYF TGCGCCAGCAGCCAAGGCTTGCGCGGCAAGGGCGACGAGCAGTACTTC
TRBJ2-1 TRBV20-1 once TRBD1 CSASPPFGTATYNEQFF TGCAGTGCTAGCCCCCCATTTGGGACAGCAACATACAATGAGCAGTTCTTC
TRBJ2-1 TRBV27 NA TRBD2 CASNLAGASYNEQFF TGTGCCAGCAACTTAGCGGGAGCAAGCTACAATGAGCAGTTCTTC
TRBJ2-5 TRBV5-1 many NA CASSTRQKETQYF TGCGCCAGCAGCACTCGTCAAAAAGAGACCCAGTACTTC
TRBJ2-3 TRBV7-9 NA TRBD2 CASSLVIAGGITDTQYF TGTGCCAGCAGCTTAGTCATAGCGGGAGGAATCACAGATACGCAGTATTTT
TRBJ2-2 TRBV12-3/TRBV12-4 NA NA CASTYTRDNSGELFF TGTGCCAGCACCTATACCCGGGACAATTCTGGGGAGCTGTTTTTT
TRBJ1-3 TRBV2 NA NA CASSAGVSGNTIYF TGTGCCAGCAGTGCCGGGGTCAGTGGAAACACCATATATTTT
TRBJ1-2 TRBV21-1 NA NA CASSRTGFIDSYYGYTF TGTGCCAGCAGCAGGACAGGGTTCATCGACTCGTACTATGGCTACACCTTC
TRBJ2-5 TRBV12-5 NA TRBD1 CASGLVPGTGLERETQYF TGTGCTAGTGGTTTGGTACCCGGGACAGGGCTTGAACGGGAGACCCAGTACTTC
TRBJ1-1 TRBV5-1 NA NA CASSFYPPDMNTEAFF TGCGCCAGCAGCTTTTACCCGCCTGACATGAACACTGAAGCTTTCTTT
TRBJ2-7 TRBV7-2 few NA CASSLATTDNYEQYF TGTGCCAGCAGCTTAGCAACGACGGATAACTACGAGCAGTACTTC
TRBJ2-2 TRBV20-1 NA TRBD2 CSAKQASGHTGELFF TGCAGTGCTAAACAAGCTAGCGGGCACACCGGGGAGCTGTTTTTT
TRBJ2-7 TRBV20-1 few TRBD1 CSAEDRGLYEQYF TGCAGTGCTGAGGACAGGGGGCTTTACGAGCAGTACTTC
TRBJ2-7 TRBV2 few TRBD2 CASSPFSGPSYEQYF TGTGCCAGCAGCCCCTTTAGCGGGCCCTCCTACGAGCAGTACTTC
TRBJ1-1 TRBV3-1 once NA CASSPGRRGTEAFF TGTGCCAGCAGCCCAGGACGGCGGGGGACTGAAGCTTTCTTT
TRBJ1-4 TRBV10-3 NA NA CAISPALATNEKLFF TGTGCCATCAGCCCGGCCCTGGCGACTAATGAAAAACTGTTTTTT
TRBJ2-7 TRBV4-1 once NA CASSRISRENDEQYF TGCGCCAGCAGCCGAATATCCAGGGAAAATGACGAGCAGTACTTC
TRBJ2-7 TRBV27 NA NA CASSLSVSGAYEQYF TGTGCCAGCAGTTTATCGGTTAGCGGAGCCTACGAGCAGTACTTC
TRBJ1-1 TRBV27 NA NA CASSEGAGEAFF TGTGCCAGCAGTGAAGGGGCCGGCGAAGCTTTCTTT